This T cell receptor (beta chain) was observed in a study of shared clonotypes between healthy human individuals. The CD4+ fraction was divided into a CD45RA+ naive subset and a CD45RA-negative memory subset. The ends lost 9 bases at V and 1 base at J; junction bases unmatched: 17. In germline, CDR1 is LNHDA, CDR2 SQIVND (reference sequence). CDR3 length: 18 residues. Some clones are missing from TCRdb's copy, which holds only in-frame ones; the method was immunoSEQ multiplex PCR. The data contain about 1.1 million clones, around 82% of them singletons. This receptor was taken from a young man in good health. Some clones in this sample may be carry-over from other donors' samples. This chain uses TRBV19 with TRBJ2-5; 10 bases align to TRBD2. The sample consisted of memory CD4+ T cells from PBMCs. Subset: CD45RA-negative fraction. The chain's CDR3 is CASHKELAGALIQETQYF. CDR3 nucleotides: TGTGCCAGCCATAAGGAGCTAGCGGGAGCCCTGATCCAAGAGACCCAGTACTTC. Supplemented by reference TRBV19 and TRBJ2-5, the full variable domain reads DGGITQSPKYLFRKEGQNVTLSCEQNLNHDAMYWYRQDPGQGLRLIYYSQIVNDFQKGDIAEGYSVSREKKESFPLTVTSAQKNPTAFYLCASHKELAGALIQETQYFGPGTRLLVL.